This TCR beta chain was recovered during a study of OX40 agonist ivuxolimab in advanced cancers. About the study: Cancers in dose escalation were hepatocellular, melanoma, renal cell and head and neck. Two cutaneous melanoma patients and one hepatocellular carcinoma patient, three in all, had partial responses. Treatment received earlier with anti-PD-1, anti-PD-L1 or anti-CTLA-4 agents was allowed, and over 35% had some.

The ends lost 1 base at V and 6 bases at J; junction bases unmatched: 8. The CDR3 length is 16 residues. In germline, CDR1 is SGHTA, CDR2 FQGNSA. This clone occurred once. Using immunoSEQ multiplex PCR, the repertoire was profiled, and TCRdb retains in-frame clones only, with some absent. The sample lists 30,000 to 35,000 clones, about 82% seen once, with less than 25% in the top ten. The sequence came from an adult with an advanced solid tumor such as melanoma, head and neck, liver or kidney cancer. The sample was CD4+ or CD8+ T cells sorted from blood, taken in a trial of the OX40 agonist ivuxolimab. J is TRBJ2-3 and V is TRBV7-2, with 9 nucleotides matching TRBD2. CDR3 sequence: CASSLGAGGQNDTQYF. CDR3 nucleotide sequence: TGTGCCAGCAGCTTAGGGGCGGGAGGGCAAAATGATACGCAGTATTTT.